The 20 T cell receptor beta chains reported below all come from one sample, sequenced in a study of cytomegalovirus exposure and HLA in healthy donors. In the PCR, 60 Vbeta and 13 Jbeta primers were used. Here immunoSEQ multiplex PCR was the method, and the copy in TCRdb shows in-frame clones only, minus some. The data contain around 37,000 clones, 81% of them singletons. What was sequenced was PBMCs. The receptors were sampled from a man aged 45-60 years in good health and CMV-seronegative.

The J gene is TRBJ1-5, the V gene TRBV19; D is possibly TRBD1 (5 bases). CDR3 length: 14 amino acids. Germline-derived CDR1 and CDR2 are LNHDA and SQIVND (reference sequence). Between the trimmed V and J ends, which lost 2 bases and 3 bases, there was a span of 8 bases. CDR3 loop: CASSIRQYNQPQHF. CDR3 nucleotides: TGTGCCAGTAGTATAAGACAGTACAATCAGCCCCAGCATTTT.

This chain links TRBV7-8 with TRBJ2-3; maybe TRBD2 (6 bases). V was shortened by 7 bases and J by 1 base, with 12 bases between the two germline ends. CDR3 length: 14 residues. CDR1 SGHVS and CDR2 FQNEAQ come from the germline V gene. The CDR3 loop reads CASTQAGRTDTQYF. In DNA form, the CDR3 reads TGTGCCAGCACCCAGGCGGGACGCACAGATACGCAGTATTTT.

The rearrangement links TRBV28 to TRBJ2-5; 15 bases are shared with TRBD2. CDR1 is MDHEN and CDR2 is SYDVKM in the germline V gene. The junction had 24 bases not matched to a gene; V was cut back by 1 base and J by 6 bases. The CDR3 is made up of 23 amino acids. In nucleotides, the CDR3 is TGTGCCAGCAGTTTATACTCTCGGACAGACCGGACTAGCGGGAGGGGGGTTTTGAAGACCCAGTACTTC. This translates into CASSLYSRTDRTSGRGVLKTQYF.

CDR3 residues: CSARLAYEQYF. The CDR3 bases are TGCAGTGCTAGACTAGCCTACGAGCAGTACTTC. The chain combines TRBV20-1 with TRBJ2-7, with D unresolved. Germline V lookup: CDR1 DFQATT, CDR2 SNEGSKA (reference sequence). Trimming took off 2 bases at V and 2 bases at J, with 4 bases between the two ends. This CDR3 is built from 11 residues.

This chain uses TRBV2 with TRBJ2-7, with 10 bases matching TRBD1. The junction had 7 bases not matched to a gene; V was cut back by 9 bases and J by 2 bases. This CDR3 has 14 residues. Germline CDR1 is SNHLY and CDR2 is FYNNEI. The CDR3 DNA sequence: TGTGCCAGTGAGTCCGGGACAGGGGCCTACGAGCAGTACTTC. This translates into CASESGTGAYEQYF.

This chain joins TRBV5-1 and TRBJ2-3; D is unresolved. V was clipped by 0 bases and J by 2 bases, with 10 bases between them. Germline V gene sequence: CDR1 SGHRS, CDR2 YFSETQ. This CDR3 has 15 residues. The CDR3 protein is CASSLGAQDTDTQYF. The CDR3 DNA reads TGCGCCAGCAGCTTGGGGGCGCAGGACACAGATACGCAGTATTTT.

This clone was observed a handful of times. The chain employs TRBV19 and TRBJ2-7, with 8 bases identical to TRBD1. Germline V gene lookup returns CDR1 LNHDA and CDR2 SQIVND (reference sequence). The length of the CDR3 is 14 residues. V was pared by 5 bases and J by 1 base, with 4 bases of the junction left unmatched. This chain's CDR3 is CASSPGGWSYEQYF. CDR3 bases: TGTGCCAGTAGTCCAGGGGGCTGGTCCTACGAGCAGTACTTC.

In DNA, the CDR3 is TGTGCCAGCAGTTTATTCGGTGTGGAGACTGGCTACACCTTC. Translated, it gives CASSLFGVETGYTF. The J gene is TRBJ1-2, the V gene TRBV28; D is unresolved. Trimming removed 1 base at V and 7 bases at J, with 13 bases between. The germline V gene has CDR1 MDHEN and CDR2 SYDVKM. The CDR3 consists of 14 residues.

The V and J genes are TRBV11-2 and TRBJ2-5, with 10 bases identical to TRBD2. The CDR3 runs 17 residues. Germline V gene lookup returns CDR1 SGHAT and CDR2 FQNNGV. Losses at the gene ends were 7 bases for V and 1 base for J; bases not matched to a gene: 12. The CDR3: CASNHWTSGGAQETQYF. The CDR3 DNA is TGTGCCAGCAACCATTGGACGAGCGGGGGGGCCCAAGAGACCCAGTACTTC.

The chain recombines TRBV19 with TRBJ2-3, with D perhaps matching TRBD2 (6 bases). This CDR3 spans 12 amino acids. Germline V gene lookup returns CDR1 LNHDA and CDR2 SQIVND (reference sequence). The ends were cut back, 4 bases at V and 7 bases at J, with 9 bases in the middle. The CDR3 bases are TGTGCCAGTAGTACGGCGGGGAATACGCAGTATTTT. This translates into CASSTAGNTQYF.

The chain carries TRBV9 and TRBJ1-1, with TRBD1 as a possible D gene (6 bases). This CDR3 spans 14 amino acids. The V and J ends lost 5 bases and 1 base respectively, with 12 bases between them. Germline V CDR1 and CDR2: SGDLS, YYNGEE. The CDR3 nucleotides read TGTGCCAGCAGTAGGGGGTCGGGGAACACTGAAGCTTTCTTT. This gives the protein CASSRGSGNTEAFF.

This CDR3 reads CSVEGTGITEAFF. In DNA, the CDR3 is TGCAGCGTTGAAGGGACCGGGATCACTGAAGCTTTCTTT. This sequence joins TRBV29-1 and TRBJ1-1; D remains unclear. The CDR3 totals 13 residues. Germline CDR1 SQVTM, CDR2 ANQGSEA. Trimming removed 1 base at V and 4 bases at J, with 10 bases between.

This clone was seen a handful of times. V usage is TRBV7-6 and J usage is TRBJ2-1; 8 nucleotides line up with TRBD1. CDR1 SGHVS and CDR2 FNYEAQ come from the germline V gene. CDR3 size: 13 residues. V lost 4 bases, J lost 4 bases, and 0 bases stayed unmatched. CDR3 nucleotide sequence: TGTGCCAGCAGCTGGGACAGGTACAATGAGCAGTTCTTC. It translates to CASSWDRYNEQFF.

The gene calls are TRBV6-5 and TRBJ2-7; 7 bases agree with TRBD2. Trimming cost V 2 bases and J 6 bases; bases outside gene matches: 4. There are 13 residues in the CDR3. Per the germline V gene, CDR1 is MNHEY and CDR2 is SVGAGI. In nucleotides, the CDR3 is TGTGCCAGCAGTTACGGGGAGGGTATCGAGCAGTACTTC. The encoded protein is CASSYGEGIEQYF.

The chain joins TRBV11-2 to TRBJ2-7; D is perhaps TRBD2 (5 bases). CDR1 and CDR2 from the germline V gene are SGHAT and FQNNGV. The germline V and J ends were trimmed by 5 bases and 0 bases, with 11 bases remaining between them. The CDR3 consists of 14 residues. Here the CDR3 reads CASSTYSDSYEQYF. The DNA for the CDR3 is TGTGCCAGCAGCACTTATAGCGACTCCTACGAGCAGTACTTC.

The chain uses TRBV29-1 and TRBJ2-1; D may be TRBD2 (6 bases). The CDR3 has 13 residues. V was trimmed by 4 bases and J by 10 bases, leaving 17 bases between them. In germline, CDR1 is SQVTM, CDR2 ANQGSEA. In DNA, the CDR3 is TGCAGCGTTGGCGGGGCCTCCAAAGGGGAGCAGTTCTTC. This encodes CSVGGASKGEQFF.

The chain uses TRBV7-9 and TRBJ2-1; 9 bases line up with TRBD2. Trimming took 5 bases from V and 10 from J; bases not matched to a gene: 15. Germline lookup yields CDR1 SEHNR and CDR2 FQNEAQ (reference sequence). This CDR3 region has 16 residues. The CDR3 spells CASSPLAGPKLREQFF. As DNA, the CDR3 is TGTGCCAGCAGCCCGCTAGCGGGACCGAAACTACGGGAGCAGTTCTTC.

J is TRBJ2-2 and V is TRBV7-8; D is perhaps TRBD1 (6 bases). The germline V gene has CDR1 SGHVS and CDR2 FQNEAQ. The CDR3 spans 14 residues. V was clipped by 3 bases and J by 6 bases, with 11 bases between them. The CDR3 sequence: CASSFIQGPGELFF. The CDR3 DNA reads as TGTGCCAGCAGCTTCATACAGGGTCCCGGGGAGCTGTTTTTT.

The chain links TRBV5-4 to TRBJ2-2; D is possibly TRBD2 (5 bases). Per germline, CDR1 SGHNT and CDR2 YYREEE (reference sequence). Trimming stripped 0 bases from V and 6 bases from J, with 6 bases between. This CDR3 is 13 amino acids long. CDR3 region: CASSLDGAGELFF. The CDR3 DNA reads TGTGCCAGCAGCTTGGACGGGGCCGGGGAGCTGTTTTTT. Full variable domain (remainder filled in from reference TRBV5-4 and TRBJ2-2): ETGVTQSPTHLIKTRGQQVTLRCSSQSGHNTVSWYQQALGQGPQFIFQYYREEENGRGNFPPRFSGLQFPNYSSELNVNALELDDSALYLCASSLDGAGELFFGEGSRLTVL.

The chain is built from TRBV9 and TRBJ1-1, with 9 bases identical to TRBD1. Germline V gene sequence: CDR1 SGDLS, CDR2 YYNGEE. The V segment lost 3 bases and the J segment 2 bases; nucleotides outside the gene matches: 5. There are 15 residues in the CDR3. Written as DNA, the CDR3 is TGTGCCAGCAGCGCGACAGGGGGTTCAAACACTGAAGCTTTCTTT. Amino acid sequence: CASSATGGSNTEAFF.